This TCR beta chain stems from a study of CD8 T cells in Susac syndrome (dated by TCRdb to about 2019). In terms of the full investigation: Among the sequenced Susac syndrome patients, over five had clinically active disease and 8 or 9 were in clinical remission. The study used repertoire sequencing to test whether antigen drove CD8+ T cell activation and differentiation in Susac syndrome. At blood withdrawal, Susac syndrome patients were therapy-naive, treated with corticosteroids (with IVIg additionally given to some), or treated with IVIg alone.

Peripheral blood CD8+ and CD4+ T cells from healthy donors, Susac syndrome patients and multiple sclerosis patients were profiled using high-throughput TCR beta sequencing. Recently defined diagnostic criteria for definite or probable disease were met by the Susac syndrome patients. Bulk CD8+ and CD4+ T cells were purified by magnetic negative isolation, while CD8+ TEMRA cells were enriched using FACS. Blood was drawn into EDTA tubes, processed within 24 hours, and PBMCs were isolated by density gradient centrifugation. PBMCs intended for TCR sequencing were frozen in liquid nitrogen and were later thawed in a 37 degrees C water bath. The sorted or isolated CD4+, CD8+ and CD8+ TEMRA cells reached a purity of at least 90%. RNA was extracted using the RNeasy kit, and roughly 0.45 to 1 microgram was reverse transcribed with random hexamers. The immunoSEQ multiplex PCR assay, which covers 54 Vbeta and 13 Jbeta segments, was used to amplify TCR beta CDR3 regions. PCR amplification bias was corrected by using a synthetic template baseline for primer optimization and computational correction. The authors processed their data as follows. Only productive sequences were kept, with reads annotated to V, D and J genes according to IMGT and analyzed in immunoSEQ Analyzer. Clonality was calculated as one minus the Shannon entropy normalized by log2 of the number of productive unique sequences. For each patient and control, public and private clones were evaluated among the 100 most prevalent clones. A clone was defined as Susac-specific if it was absent from the healthy and MS cohorts, from 950 to 1,300 published viral clones and from other ImmuneACCESS disease sequences. TCRdb redid the processing of the public reads, applying fastp at Q25 and MiXCR, and retained in-frame beta chains. Entries that share a CDR3 protein sequence are merged under the most common genes and DNA. These V and J calls are TCRdb output, not the study's own analysis. The sample has 180,000 or so distinct CDR3 sequences on record, just under 95% of them singletons. Together, the top ten hold 0.099% of the sample.

What the authors observed across the whole study: The study acknowledged that relatively few individuals were included in the TCR sequencing and HLA analysis. In patients with Susac syndrome, the CD4+ T cell repertoire showed no detectable clonal expansion.

This clonotype has only one observation. Its antigen specificity is not known. The input lacks base qualities; no much larger clone sits a single base away. Resting on one read, the evidence is weak. The CDR3 has 15 amino acids, counting the end cysteine and phenylalanine. Only the CDR3 part of the read is kept: 45 bases, read in frame from the first base. The germline V gene (reference sequence) specifies DFQATT as CDR1 and SNEGSKA as CDR2. Unmatched junction bases come to 4, with V trimmed by 0 bases and J by 3 bases. The sequence was obtained from a human donor with Susac syndrome. Sequences were obtained from CD4+ T cells from PBMCs. The chain is encoded by TRBV20-1 joined to TRBJ1-5; 8 bases in between match TRBD1. The CDR3 reads CSARDNRGNNQPQHF. The DNA sequence reads TGCAGTGCTAGAGATAACAGGGGGAACAATCAGCCCCAGCATTTT.